Sequencing of this TCR beta chain was carried out in a study of blood T cell repertoires in COVID-19. Across the study: From T cells, B-cell-depleted T cells, or PBMCs came the material, which was cDNA or gDNA.

Germline CDR1 MNHEY, CDR2 SVGEGT. V lost 2 bases, J lost 10 bases, and 17 bases lay in between. The CDR3 is 15 residues long. Source study methods: Amplified reference gene primers provided the basis for estimating nucleated cell counts. TCRdb keeps only in-frame clones here, not all; method: immunoSEQ multiplex PCR. V, J and clone size are taken as reported in that table, and D and trimming were inferred from the DNA itself. The sample has 110,000 to 150,000 clones, 90% seen once. The sequence came from a woman of 80 years or more with acute or convalescent COVID-19. This sequence joins TRBV6-2 or TRBV6-3 and TRBJ1-4; tentatively, D is TRBD1 (5 bases). The sample was peripheral blood. The CDR3: CASSYPGEGRGKLFF. The CDR3 DNA sequence: TGTGCCAGCAGTTACCCGGGGGAGGGTCGCGGAAAACTGTTTTTT.